This T cell receptor (beta chain) came from a study of T cell responses to AZD1222 COVID-19 vaccine. Notes on the study in general: Mostly white British, mostly female donors; authors suggested clonal diversity may be underestimated.

The assay was immunoSEQ multiplex PCR, and TCRdb's table has in-frame clones only and misses some. The sample comprises about 170,000 clones, 93% of which are singletons, and 3.9% rests with the top ten. There are 17 residues in the CDR3. Trimming removed 4 bases from V and 6 bases from J; junction bases left unmatched: 17. Germline values: CDR1 SGHKS, CDR2 YYEKEE (reference sequence). This clone is a singleton in its sample. The antigen is not known. The origin of this receptor is an adult in good health. The chain uses TRBV5-5 and TRBJ1-2, with TRBD1 matching 8 bases. The sample here was peripheral blood, taken on day 0 of AZD1222 vaccination. CDR3 sequence: CASSRRLLGQGAHGYTF. In DNA form, the CDR3 reads TGTGCCAGCAGCCGGCGGTTATTGGGTCAGGGGGCGCATGGCTACACCTTC.